One and the same sample provided the 11 T cell receptor beta chains below, sequenced in a study of cytomegalovirus exposure and HLA in healthy donors. With 60 Vbeta and 13 Jbeta primers, the PCR was carried out. Profiled with immunoSEQ multiplex PCR; TCRdb holds only in-frame clones, not every one. The repertoire holds 57,000 or so clones, approximately 72% seen once, with 51% in the top ten. The sample consisted of PBMCs. The receptors were sampled from a man aged 50-59 years in good health and CMV-seropositive.

The rearrangement links TRBV27 to TRBJ1-6; 8 positions agree with TRBD1. The CDR3 sequence is 14 residues long. The germline V gene encodes CDR1 MNHEY and CDR2 SMNVEV (reference sequence). The V and J ends lost 5 bases and 11 bases, in that order; junction bases with no gene match: 8. The CDR3 sequence: CASSPGQVKAPLHF. CDR3 bases: TGTGCCAGCAGTCCGGGACAGGTTAAAGCACCCCTCCACTTT.

This clone was found a few times. This chain connects TRBV5-6 to TRBJ1-6, with 10 nucleotides matching TRBD1. V lost 2 bases to trimming and J lost 10 bases; unmatched junction nucleotides: 6. The length of the CDR3 is 15 residues. Germline values: CDR1 SGHDT, CDR2 YYEEEE. The DNA for the CDR3 is TGTGCCAGCAGCTTCACCGGGACAGGGGCATCACCCCTCCACTTT. Translation: CASSFTGTGASPLHF. Looking up the rest from reference TRBV5-6 and TRBJ1-6 gives the full variable domain: DAGVTQSPTHLIKTRGQQVTLRCSPKSGHDTVSWYQQALGQGPQFIFQYYEEEERQRGNFPDRFSGHQFPNYSSELNVNALLLGDSALYLCASSFTGTGASPLHFGNGTRLTVT.

The chain employs TRBV7-2 and TRBJ1-3, with TRBD1 matching over 8 bases. Germline V gives CDR1 SGHTA, CDR2 FQGNSA. The CDR3 is 17 residues long. Losses at the gene ends were 5 bases for V and 2 bases for J; bases not matched to a gene: 11. The CDR3 protein is CASSTPVTGAPGNTIYF. The CDR3 bases are TGTGCCAGCAGCACACCCGTGACAGGGGCCCCTGGAAACACCATATATTTT.

The chain carries TRBV9 and TRBJ2-3; 11 nucleotides line up with TRBD2. Trimming cost V 0 bases and J 6 bases; bases outside gene matches: 12. In germline, CDR1 is SGDLS, CDR2 YYNGEE. The CDR3 runs to 18 residues. The CDR3 reads CASSVANLAGGGRDTQYF. The CDR3 region has the DNA TGTGCCAGCAGCGTAGCCAATCTAGCGGGGGGAGGGCGGGATACGCAGTATTTT.

The chain recombines TRBV2 with TRBJ1-5; D might be TRBD1 (5 bases). V was shortened by 7 bases and J by 1 base, with 14 bases between the two germline ends. Germline V gene data show CDR1 as SNHLY and CDR2 as FYNNEI. The CDR3 is 15 amino acids. CDR3 region: CASTTTDSSNQPQHF. CDR3 bases: TGTGCCAGCACCACGACAGACAGCAGCAATCAGCCCCAGCATTTT. Combining the CDR3 with reference TRBV2 and TRBJ1-5 gives the whole variable domain EPEVTQTPSHQVTQMGQEVILRCVPISNHLYFYWYRQILGQKVEFLVSFYNNEISEKSEIFDDQFSVERPDGSNFTLKIRSTKLEDSAMYFCASTTTDSSNQPQHFGDGTRLSIL.

The chain is built from TRBV5-1 and TRBJ2-1; 9 bases map to TRBD2. Germline values: CDR1 SGHRS, CDR2 YFSETQ. The CDR3 is 16 residues long. V lost 0 bases to trimming and J lost 6 bases; unmatched junction nucleotides: 7. CDR3 nucleotide sequence: TGCGCCAGCAGCTTGGAGGGTAGCGGGAGAGTCAATGAGCAGTTCTTC. It codes for CASSLEGSGRVNEQFF.

As for this clone: The CDR3 does not end in the conserved phenylalanine or tryptophan, so this is likely a read error. This chain connects TRBV6-5 to TRBJ1-5; tentative D call: TRBD1 (5 bases). The germline V gene has CDR1 MNHEY and CDR2 SVGAGI. CDR3 size: 14 residues. V lost 6 bases to trimming and J lost 1 base, with 10 bases between them. The chain's CDR3 is CASRDTRSNQPQHL. The CDR3 nucleotides read TGTGCCAGCAGGGACACGCGGAGCAATCAGCCCCAGCATTTG.

The chain has TRBV5-1 and TRBJ2-7; maybe TRBD2 (5 bases). This CDR3 has 17 amino acids. V was trimmed by 1 base and J by 0 bases, leaving 17 bases between them. Per germline, CDR1 SGHRS and CDR2 YFSETQ. The CDR3 protein is CASSLRVLFGVSYEQYF. CDR3 nucleotide sequence: TGCGCCAGCAGCTTGAGAGTCCTGTTCGGGGTCTCCTACGAGCAGTACTTC.

The V gene is TRBV10-1, the J gene TRBJ2-3; D uncertain. V gave up 3 bases and J gave up 2 bases, with 6 bases separating them. Germline loops: CDR1 WNHNN, CDR2 SYGVQD (reference sequence). The CDR3 sequence is 13 residues long. This CDR3 is CASSDPSTDTQYF. The DNA of the CDR3 is TGCGCCAGCAGTGACCCTTCCACAGATACGCAGTATTTT.

As to this clone: A read error may account for a junction end that differs from germline. The chain combines TRBV4-1 with TRBJ2-7; no firm D call. The CDR3 has 16 amino acids. Germline loops: CDR1 MGHRA, CDR2 YSYEKL. CDR3 sequence: CDSSAEAGKGYYEQYF. CDR3 sequence (DNA): TGCGACAGCAGCGCAGAAGCAGGAAAAGGCTACTACGAGCAGTACTTC.

CDR3 sequence reads: CASSSTLAGGTDTQYF. CDR3 nucleotide sequence: TGCGCCAGCAGCTCAACACTAGCGGGGGGCACAGATACGCAGTATTTT. The chain couples TRBV5-1 to TRBJ2-3; 11 bases are shared with TRBD2. This CDR3 comprises 16 residues. V shed 3 bases, J shed 1 base, and the junction held 4 bases outside the gene matches. CDR1 and CDR2 (germline): SGHRS, YFSETQ. The full variable domain, with the rest looked up from reference TRBV5-1 and TRBJ2-3, is KAGVTQTPRYLIKTRGQQVTLSCSPISGHRSVSWYQQTPGQGLQFLFEYFSETQRNKGNFPGRFSGRQFSNSRSEMNVSTLELGDSALYLCASSSTLAGGTDTQYFGPGTRLTVL.